This T cell receptor (beta chain) was profiled in a study of blood T cell repertoires in COVID-19. For the study at large: The samples span acute and convalescent COVID-19 from the United States, Italy and Spain. Nucleic acid was either cDNA or gDNA, and it came from T cells, B-cell-depleted T cells, or PBMCs.

Clones were sequenced by immunoSEQ multiplex PCR, and TCRdb holds only the in-frame ones, with some missing. The sample consists of fewer than 400,000 clones, 85% of them appearing once. Trimming cost V 0 bases and J 1 base, with 9 bases left between them. Looked up from germline, CDR1 is SGHTA and CDR2 is FQGTGA. There are 15 residues in the CDR3. The specimen was peripheral blood. The V and J genes are TRBV7-3 and TRBJ1-1; D uncertain. This receptor was taken from a woman in her late teens or twenties with acute or convalescent COVID-19. The CDR3 coding sequence is TGTGCCAGCAGCTTAACCCTAGGTAGGAACACTGAAGCTTTCTTT. Translation: CASSLTLGRNTEAFF.